This T cell receptor beta chain emerged from a study of glioma-infiltrating T cells (dated by TCRdb to about 2016). Notes on the research overall: Glioma tissue, non-neoplastic brain tissue and matched peripheral blood mononuclear cells were used as sources from which TCR alpha- and beta-chain repertoires were sequenced. To measure divergence between tissue and blood T-cell populations, each tissue-infiltrating repertoire was compared with the peripheral blood repertoire of the same patient. Three low-grade glioma patients, several primary glioblastoma patients, and three non-glioma patients who contributed non-neoplastic brain tissue made up the paired cohort. Broader findings and caveats from the paper: In non-neoplastic patients, VJ-independent divergence between tissue and blood fell below expectation, whereas in all gliomas, and especially in low-grade gliomas, the divergence rose above expectation. The group comparisons were based on small numbers of patients: three non-neoplastic, three low-grade glioma and roughly eight glioblastoma patients. Only a very small number of CDR3 sequences turned up in both tissue and blood, a result put down to high CDR3 diversity combined with limited sampling.

TCR alpha and beta CDR3 regions were amplified with the iRepertoire nested amplicon-rescue multiplex PCR (arm-PCR) platform from RNA. The input for one-step reverse transcription and amplification was roughly 85-400 ng of either tissue mRNA or PBMC total RNA. After bead purification, a secondary multiplex PCR added Illumina adapters, and libraries were gel-purified between 200 and 400 bp. Demultiplexing relied on internal 6-nucleotide barcodes carried by the libraries. Libraries were sequenced on an Illumina MiSeq with 2x220 or 2x250 nucleotide paired-end reads. Per the original workflow: Paired reads were merged with FLASH 1.2.11 and aligned to the GRCh37 human genome with BWA-MEM before extracting TRA and TRB reads. An IMGT-derived reference of cassette sequences and CDR3 motifs, with pseudogenes included, was used for V and J assignment. Three-frame translation of reads was performed, and productive CDR3s were defined as those with a C...FGXG motif and no stop codons. A clonotype was defined as a unique combination of a V-J cassette pair and a CDR3 amino acid sequence. Hamming distance filtering was applied to reads, with thresholds set by the sequence error rate of each sample in mapped regions. TCRdb cleaned the public reads at Q25 with fastp, built clones with MiXCR and kept in-frame beta chains. Each record represents a unique CDR3 protein, reported with the most common genes and DNA among its rows. The V and J calls reflect TCRdb's pipeline rather than the authors' work. For this sample there are approximately 120,000 distinct CDR3 sequences; 25% appear just once. The ten largest clones represent about a third of the sample.

V is shortened by 4 bases, J by 3 bases, and the region joining them spans 19 bases. The CDR3 runs 17 amino acids, cysteine and phenylalanine included. Of the read, only the CDR3 DNA is kept; its 51 bases are in frame from base 1. This clonotype has ten or more counts. Its antigen target is currently unknown. No qualities accompany the bases; no much larger clone lies one base away. The chain uses TRBV12-3 or TRBV12-4 and TRBJ2-1, with TRBD1 perhaps the D gene, on 5 matching bases. Sequencing was carried out using glioma tissue, nonneoplastic brain tissue, or PBMCs (not recorded which). The TCR originated in a human donor with low-grade glioma or glioblastoma, undergoing nonglioma brain surgery, or in good health (not recorded which). The CDR3 protein sequence reads: CASSSLAVGLYYNEQFF. In nucleotides, the sequence is TGTGCCAGCAGTTCACTTGCCGTGGGGCTTTACTACAATGAGCAGTTCTTC.